A single sample is the source of the 21 T cell receptor beta chains below, sequenced in a study of CD8+ T cells in alopecia areata (dated by TCRdb to 2016 to 2018). The meaning of the sample's time point label: roughly 27 days on oral tofacitinib. Read against the paper, the sample's treatment or condition label means: oral pan-JAK inhibitor, 5-10 mg twice daily. The method was the immunoSEQ multiplex PCR assay. For TCR sequencing, RNA was extracted from every sample and reverse transcribed into cDNA to serve as template. The table comes from immuneACCESS by way of TCRdb, which keeps in-frame sequences with V and J called. Part of the clones is missing from these tables; in studies checked, under half for an unresolved V gene and the rest for unknown reasons. The sample contains approximately 45,000 clones, 55% to 75% of them found a single time. The ten largest clones add up to 20% to 25% of the sample.

The sequencing here drew on CD8+ T cells sorted from blood, taken at week 4, from a patient treated with tofacitinib. These receptors were obtained from a human donor with alopecia areata.

The chain is built from TRBV7-2 and TRBJ2-1, with no clear D. Trimming stripped 4 bases from V and 4 bases from J, with 11 bases between. This CDR3 contains 14 residues. Germline CDR1 SGHTA, CDR2 FQGNSA. CDR3 region: CASSSRTVYNEQFF. The DNA of the CDR3 is TGTGCCAGCAGCTCCCGGACGGTTTACAATGAGCAGTTCTTC.

This rearrangement joins TRBV29-1 to TRBJ2-7; TRBD2 agrees at 11 bases. The length of the CDR3 is 15 residues. Germline CDR1 SQVTM, CDR2 ANQGSEA. V shed 4 bases and J 0 bases; nucleotides not matched to a gene: 5. The CDR3 DNA reads as TGCAGCGTTGTTTTAGCGGGGGGGACCTCCTACGAGCAGTACTTC. Amino acids: CSVVLAGGTSYEQYF.

The J gene is TRBJ1-4, the V gene TRBV30; TRBD1 might be the D (6 bases). Trimming left V 0 bases short and J 5 bases short, with 10 bases between. This CDR3 contains 14 residues. Germline lookup yields CDR1 GTSNPN and CDR2 SVGIG (reference sequence). CDR3 nucleotides: TGTGCCTGGAGTGTGGACAGCTTCAATGAAAAACTGTTTTTT. Protein: CAWSVDSFNEKLFF.

This chain links TRBV5-6 with TRBJ2-7; tentative D call: TRBD1 (5 bases). Germline V lookup: CDR1 SGHDT, CDR2 YYEEEE. V was cut by 0 bases and J by 0 bases, with 7 bases left in between. The CDR3 runs to 14 residues. For the CDR3, the DNA is TGTGCCAGCAGCTTGGGTCAGGGCTCCTACGAGCAGTACTTC. Amino acid sequence: CASSLGQGSYEQYF. Full variable domain (rest looked up from reference TRBV5-6 and TRBJ2-7): DAGVTQSPTHLIKTRGQQVTLRCSPKSGHDTVSWYQQALGQGPQFIFQYYEEEERQRGNFPDRFSGHQFPNYSSELNVNALLLGDSALYLCASSLGQGSYEQYFGPGTRLTVT.

This clone appeared a few times. The rearrangement links TRBV4-3 to TRBJ2-3, with 8 bases fitting TRBD2. The CDR3 extends over 16 amino acids. CDR1 is LGHNA and CDR2 is YSLEER in the germline V gene. With V trimmed by 0 bases and J by 5 bases, 7 bases remained unmatched. In DNA, the CDR3 is TGCGCCAGCAGCCAAGATCCCGCGGGGGGATTAGATACGCAGTATTTT. It yields the protein CASSQDPAGGLDTQYF.

This clone was seen a single time. This chain joins TRBV27 and TRBJ2-1; D is unresolved. The ends were cut back, 5 bases at V and 8 bases at J, with 16 bases in the middle. Germline assignment: CDR1 MNHEY and CDR2 SMNVEV (reference sequence). This CDR3 region has 14 residues. CDR3 sequence (DNA): TGTGCCAGCAGTCCGTCCGGCCGGGTTGATGAGCAGTTCTTC. Amino acid sequence: CASSPSGRVDEQFF.

The gene calls are TRBV25-1 and TRBJ1-6; 9 bases match TRBD1. Per germline, CDR1 MGHDK and CDR2 SYGVNS. CDR3 size: 15 residues. V gave up 3 bases and J gave up 10 bases; unmatched junction bases: 7. CDR3 amino acids: CASSDTGTGNSPLHF. DNA of the CDR3: TGTGCCAGCAGTGATACCGGGACAGGGAACTCACCCCTCCACTTT.

The CDR3 spells CAWETGMGVNTEAFF. Written as DNA, the CDR3 is TGTGCCTGGGAAACAGGGATGGGTGTGAACACTGAAGCTTTCTTT. The chain has TRBV30 and TRBJ1-1; TRBD1 might be the D (6 bases). CDR1 and CDR2 from the germline V gene are GTSNPN and SVGIG (reference sequence). V was clipped by 5 bases and J by 0 bases, with 16 bases between them. CDR3 length: 15 residues.

A word on this clone: This specimen includes other DNA sequences encoding the same CDR3. The chain is built from TRBV30 and TRBJ2-1; D is undetermined. Per germline, CDR1 GTSNPN and CDR2 SVGIG (reference sequence). V was pared by 0 bases and J by 4 bases, with 4 bases between. This CDR3 contains 12 residues. CDR3 DNA sequence: TGTGCCTGGAGTGTAGGGTACAATGAGCAGTTCTTC. It encodes CAWSVGYNEQFF.

A single count supports this clone. The chain uses TRBV27 and TRBJ1-2; D gene unclear. Germline CDR1 MNHEY, CDR2 SMNVEV (reference sequence). The CDR3 loop spans 15 amino acids. V was cut by 0 bases and J by 5 bases, with 13 bases left in between. CDR3 sequence: CASSLSGYSGYGYTF. For the CDR3, the DNA is TGTGCCAGCAGTTTATCGGGATATTCGGGGTATGGCTACACCTTC.

The V and J genes are TRBV6-6 and TRBJ1-1; D is perhaps TRBD1 (5 bases). The V gene lost 7 bases and the J gene lost 1 base, with 16 bases spanning the gap. Germline lookup yields CDR1 MNHNY and CDR2 SVGAGI (reference sequence). The CDR3 totals 15 residues. The CDR3 here is CASTQEVTANTEAFF. The CDR3 DNA reads as TGTGCCAGCACCCAAGAGGTGACAGCGAACACTGAAGCTTTCTTT.

The V gene is TRBV30, the J gene TRBJ2-5, with 10 positions matching TRBD1. This CDR3 is built from 15 residues. The V segment lost 0 bases and the J segment 4 bases; nucleotides outside the gene matches: 5. Germline V gene sequence: CDR1 GTSNPN, CDR2 SVGIG (reference sequence). CDR3 DNA sequence: TGTGCCTGGAGTGTACGGGACAGGGGAGGAGAGACCCAGTACTTC. The encoded protein is CAWSVRDRGGETQYF.

This clone was detected only a few times. The genes are TRBV29-1 and TRBJ2-7; D perhaps matches TRBD2 (8 bases). The germline CDR1 and CDR2 sequences are SQVTM and ANQGSEA. The CDR3 sequence is 13 residues long. V lost 5 bases to trimming and J lost 4 bases, with 15 bases between them. CDR3 region: CSVRGGQIYEQYF. The CDR3 nucleotides read TGCAGCGTTCGGGGGGGACAGATATACGAGCAGTACTTC.

This rearrangement joins TRBV27 to TRBJ2-7, with 10 bases aligning to TRBD1. Germline CDR1 and CDR2: MNHEY and SMNVEV (reference sequence). The CDR3 contains 13 residues. The junction had 2 bases not matched to a gene; V was cut back by 3 bases and J by 6 bases. As DNA, the CDR3 is TGTGCCAGCAGTTTGGGACAGGGGTCCGAGCAGTACTTC. It yields the protein CASSLGQGSEQYF.

The V call is TRBV11-2, the J call TRBJ2-1, with D maybe TRBD2 (6 bases). The CDR3 has 16 residues. The germline V gene encodes CDR1 SGHAT and CDR2 FQNNGV. With 1 base removed from V and 7 bases from J, the gap between germline ends came to 17 bases. The DNA for the CDR3 is TGTGCCAGCAGCTTAGGGTGGAGGCCCCGGGGGAATGAGCAGTTCTTC. This codes for CASSLGWRPRGNEQFF.

This clone was observed a single time. The chain couples TRBV5-6 to TRBJ2-7, with 7 bases aligning to TRBD1. V dropped 2 bases and J dropped 5; count of bases not matched to a gene: 4. The CDR3 has 13 amino acids. Germline assignment: CDR1 SGHDT and CDR2 YYEEEE. CDR3 in amino acids: CASSFRQGHEQYF. In DNA, the CDR3 is TGTGCCAGCAGCTTCCGACAGGGCCACGAGCAGTACTTC.

The chain links TRBV11-2 to TRBJ2-3; 7 nucleotides line up with TRBD2. The CDR3 is 15 amino acids. Germline V CDR1 and CDR2: SGHAT, FQNNGV. With 6 bases clipped from V and 3 bases from J, the junction kept 9 bases outside the gene matches. The CDR3 DNA reads as TGTGCCAGCAGTCCAGGCTGGGGGGGAACAGATACGCAGTATTTT. Encoded protein: CASSPGWGGTDTQYF.

The V call is TRBV4-3, the J call TRBJ2-7; possibly TRBD1 for D (6 bases). The CDR3 contains 15 residues. V was pared by 1 base and J by 3 bases, with 13 bases between. The germline gives CDR1 LGHNA, CDR2 YSLEER. CDR3 protein: CASSQAKGDRYEQYF. The CDR3 DNA follows: TGCGCCAGCAGCCAAGCAAAGGGGGACCGCTACGAGCAGTACTTC.

The chain combines TRBV9 with TRBJ2-2; D remains unclear. Germline loops: CDR1 SGDLS, CDR2 YYNGEE. CDR3 length: 13 amino acids. V was pared by 3 bases and J by 3 bases, with 6 bases between. DNA of the CDR3: TGTGCCAGCAGCGAGACTGACACCGGGGAGCTGTTTTTT. Translating gives CASSETDTGELFF. The variable domain in full, with the rest retrieved from reference TRBV9 and TRBJ2-2, is DSGVTQTPKHLITATGQRVTLRCSPRSGDLSVYWYQQSLDQGLQFLIQYYNGEERAKGNILERFSAQQFPDLHSELNLSSLELGDSALYFCASSETDTGELFFGEGSRLTVL.

The V gene is TRBV2, the J gene TRBJ1-5; D gene ambiguous. Germline CDR1 SNHLY, CDR2 FYNNEI. V was shortened by 4 bases and J by 2 bases, with 12 bases between the two germline ends. The CDR3 length is 15 residues. The CDR3 DNA sequence: TGTGCCAGCAGTGTGGACCCCGGGGGCAATCAGCCCCAGCATTTT. Protein: CASSVDPGGNQPQHF.

This sequence joins TRBV19 and TRBJ1-1; D call uncertain. V dropped 6 bases and J dropped 1 base, with 9 bases sitting between them. Germline V gene data show CDR1 as LNHDA and CDR2 as SQIVND (reference sequence). The CDR3 is made up of 13 amino acids. For the CDR3, the DNA is TGTGCCAGTAGCCAGCAGGAGAACACTGAAGCTTTCTTT. Protein product: CASSQQENTEAFF.